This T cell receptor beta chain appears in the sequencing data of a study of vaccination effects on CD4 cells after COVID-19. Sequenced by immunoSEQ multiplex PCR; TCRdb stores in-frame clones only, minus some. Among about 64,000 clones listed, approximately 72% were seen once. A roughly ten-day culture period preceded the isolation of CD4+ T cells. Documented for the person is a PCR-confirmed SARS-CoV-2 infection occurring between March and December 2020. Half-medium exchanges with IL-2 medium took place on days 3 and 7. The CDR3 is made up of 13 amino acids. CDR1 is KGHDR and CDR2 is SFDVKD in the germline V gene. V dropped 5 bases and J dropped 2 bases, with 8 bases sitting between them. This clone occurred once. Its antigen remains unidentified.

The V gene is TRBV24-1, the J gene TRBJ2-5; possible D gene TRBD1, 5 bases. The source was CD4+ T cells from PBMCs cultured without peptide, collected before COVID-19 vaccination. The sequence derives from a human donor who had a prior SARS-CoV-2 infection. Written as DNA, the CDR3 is TGTGCCACCAGTGCCCCAGGGCAAGAGACCCAGTACTTC. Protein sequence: CATSAPGQETQYF.